This is a list of T cell receptor beta chains from one sample in a study of T cell responses to AZD1222 COVID-19 vaccine. Method: immunoSEQ multiplex PCR; TCRdb's copy keeps in-frame clones and lacks some. Counted here are fewer than 95,000 clones, 89% occurring once; the ten biggest clones make up 5.5%. This specimen was peripheral blood, taken 28 days after the second AZD1222 dose. The receptors come from an adult who received the AZD1222 COVID-19 vaccine. CDR3s include the opening cysteine and the closing phenylalanine or tryptophan. The order of the fields is J gene, clone size, V gene, D gene, CDR3 DNA, CDR3 protein. A D gene is named only where the DNA matches it firmly. Some rows have no size entry. The others give once, few or many, or a class for an expanded clone.

j_call: TRBJ2-3
clone_size: .
v_call: TRBV3-1/TRBV3-2
d_call: .
cdr3_nt: TGTGCCAGCAGCCAAGATCTCGGAGGGGGGCCCACAGATACGCAGTATTTT
cdr3_aa: CASSQDLGGGPTDTQYF

j_call: TRBJ2-3
clone_size: .
v_call: TRBV10-2
d_call: TRBD2
cdr3_nt: TGCGCCAGCAGTGAGGTAGCGGGGGGGCGGCTAAATACGCAGTATTTT
cdr3_aa: CASSEVAGGRLNTQYF

j_call: TRBJ2-7
clone_size: .
v_call: TRBV13
d_call: TRBD1
cdr3_nt: TGTGCCAGCAGCTTAGGTAGGGACAGGGAGTACTTC
cdr3_aa: CASSLGRDREYF

j_call: TRBJ1-1
clone_size: .
v_call: TRBV19
d_call: .
cdr3_nt: TGTGCCAGTAGTTCAGGGTTAACTGAAGCTTTCTTT
cdr3_aa: CASSSGLTEAFF

j_call: TRBJ1-2
clone_size: once
v_call: TRBV19
d_call: .
cdr3_nt: TGTGCCAGTAGTATCGGGGCAGATGGCTACACCTTC
cdr3_aa: CASSIGADGYTF

j_call: TRBJ2-3
clone_size: .
v_call: TRBV5-1
d_call: TRBD2
cdr3_nt: TGCGCCAGCAGGAACCCCACAGCGGGGGTAACAGATACGCAGTATTTT
cdr3_aa: CASRNPTAGVTDTQYF

j_call: TRBJ2-7
clone_size: .
v_call: TRBV6-5
d_call: TRBD1
cdr3_nt: TGTGCCAGCAGTATGGGACAGGGGGCCTACGAGCAGTACTTC
cdr3_aa: CASSMGQGAYEQYF

j_call: TRBJ2-1
clone_size: .
v_call: TRBV2
d_call: .
cdr3_nt: TGTGCCAGCAGGAGGGCCTTGGCGGCAGGGAAAAACTACAATGAGCAGTTCTTC
cdr3_aa: CASRRALAAGKNYNEQFF

j_call: TRBJ1-6
clone_size: .
v_call: TRBV27
d_call: .
cdr3_nt: TGTGCCAGCAGACCTACGACAGTCTCTAATTCACCCCTCCACTTT
cdr3_aa: CASRPTTVSNSPLHF

j_call: TRBJ1-2
clone_size: .
v_call: TRBV5-1
d_call: .
cdr3_nt: TGCGCCAGCAGCTCCCAGGACAGCGGCGGAATCTACACCTTC
cdr3_aa: CASSSQDSGGIYTF

j_call: TRBJ2-7
clone_size: .
v_call: TRBV7-9
d_call: .
cdr3_nt: TGTGCCAGCAGCTTGGCCAGCGTCTCCTACGAGCAGTACTTC
cdr3_aa: CASSLASVSYEQYF

j_call: TRBJ1-4
clone_size: once
v_call: TRBV27
d_call: .
cdr3_nt: TGTGCCAGCAGGCGGTGGGGTGAAACTAATGAAAAACTGTTTTTT
cdr3_aa: CASRRWGETNEKLFF

j_call: TRBJ1-4
clone_size: .
v_call: TRBV5-4
d_call: .
cdr3_nt: TGTGCCAGCAGCTTAAGGAGTACTAATGAAAAACTGTTTTTT
cdr3_aa: CASSLRSTNEKLFF

j_call: TRBJ2-7
clone_size: .
v_call: TRBV5-4
d_call: TRBD1
cdr3_nt: TGTGCCAGCAGCTTGGGGGGACAGGGGACCTACGAGCAGTACTTC
cdr3_aa: CASSLGGQGTYEQYF

j_call: TRBJ1-1
clone_size: .
v_call: TRBV4-1
d_call: .
cdr3_nt: TGCGCCAGCAGCTCAGTCGGGCAGGGACGCACTGAAGCTTTCTTT
cdr3_aa: CASSSVGQGRTEAFF

j_call: TRBJ1-1
clone_size: .
v_call: TRBV5-1
d_call: TRBD1
cdr3_nt: TGCGCCAGCAGCCCGACGACAGGGCTGACTGAAGCTTTCTTT
cdr3_aa: CASSPTTGLTEAFF

j_call: TRBJ1-1
clone_size: .
v_call: TRBV20-1
d_call: .
cdr3_nt: TGCAGTGCCCTCCGGTGGGGTGAAGCTTTCTTT
cdr3_aa: CSALRWGEAFF

j_call: TRBJ1-6
clone_size: .
v_call: TRBV7-2
d_call: .
cdr3_nt: TGTGCCAGCAGCTTATTCTCCGGACAGAATAATTCACCCCTCCACTTT
cdr3_aa: CASSLFSGQNNSPLHF

j_call: TRBJ1-1
clone_size: .
v_call: TRBV3-1/TRBV3-2
d_call: .
cdr3_nt: TGTGCCAGCAGCCAAGGCGGCCGTGAAGCTTTCTTT
cdr3_aa: CASSQGGREAFF

j_call: TRBJ1-5
clone_size: .
v_call: TRBV27
d_call: .
cdr3_nt: TGTGCCAGCGGTAATCAGCCCCAGCATTTT
cdr3_aa: CASGNQPQHF

j_call: TRBJ2-5
clone_size: .
v_call: TRBV18
d_call: .
cdr3_nt: TGTGCCAGCTCACCACCAATGGTGGGGGAGACCCAGTACTTC
cdr3_aa: CASSPPMVGETQYF

j_call: TRBJ2-5
clone_size: .
v_call: TRBV6-1
d_call: .
cdr3_nt: TGTGCCAGCAGTGAGGATGTGGAGACCCAGTACTTC
cdr3_aa: CASSEDVETQYF

j_call: TRBJ1-5
clone_size: .
v_call: TRBV6-2/TRBV6-3
d_call: .
cdr3_nt: TGTGCCAGCAGTTACTCAATAGGTCAGCCCCAGCATTTT
cdr3_aa: CASSYSIGQPQHF

j_call: TRBJ1-2
clone_size: .
v_call: TRBV19
d_call: .
cdr3_nt: TGTGCCAGTAATACGGCCCGAGGGAACTATGGCTACACCTTC
cdr3_aa: CASNTARGNYGYTF

j_call: TRBJ1-5
clone_size: .
v_call: TRBV30
d_call: .
cdr3_nt: TGTGCCTGGAGTGTAAGGACAGTCGCTAGCAGGAGCAATCAGCCCCAGCATTTT
cdr3_aa: CAWSVRTVASRSNQPQHF

j_call: TRBJ2-5
clone_size: .
v_call: TRBV7-9
d_call: .
cdr3_nt: TGTGCCAGCGCCCCCCAAGAGACCCAGTACTTC
cdr3_aa: CASAPQETQYF

j_call: TRBJ1-2
clone_size: .
v_call: TRBV11-3
d_call: .
cdr3_nt: TGTGCCAGCAGCTCTAGGGCTAACTATGGCTACACCTTC
cdr3_aa: CASSSRANYGYTF